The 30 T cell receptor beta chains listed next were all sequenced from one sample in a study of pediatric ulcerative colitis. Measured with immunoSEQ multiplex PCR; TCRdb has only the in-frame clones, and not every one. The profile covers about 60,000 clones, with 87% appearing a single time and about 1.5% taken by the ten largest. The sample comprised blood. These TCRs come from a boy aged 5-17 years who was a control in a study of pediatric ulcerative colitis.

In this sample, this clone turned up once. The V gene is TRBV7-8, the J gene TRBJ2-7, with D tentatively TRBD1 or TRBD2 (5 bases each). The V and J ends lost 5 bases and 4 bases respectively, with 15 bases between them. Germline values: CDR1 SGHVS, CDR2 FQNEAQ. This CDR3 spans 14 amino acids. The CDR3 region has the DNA TGTGCCAGCAGCACACCGAGGGGAGAGTACGAGCAGTACTTC. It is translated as CASSTPRGEYEQYF.

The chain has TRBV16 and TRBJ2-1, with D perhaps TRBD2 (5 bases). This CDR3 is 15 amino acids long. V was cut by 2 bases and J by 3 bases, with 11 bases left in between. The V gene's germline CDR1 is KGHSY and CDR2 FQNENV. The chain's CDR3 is CASSQTLGDYNEQFF. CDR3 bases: TGTGCCAGCAGCCAAACCTTGGGAGACTACAATGAGCAGTTCTTC.

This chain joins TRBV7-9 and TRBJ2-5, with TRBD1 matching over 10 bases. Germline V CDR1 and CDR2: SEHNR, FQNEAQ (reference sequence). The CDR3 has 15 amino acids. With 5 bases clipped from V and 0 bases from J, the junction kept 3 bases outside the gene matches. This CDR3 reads CASSRGQGYQETQYF. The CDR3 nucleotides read TGTGCCAGCAGCCGGGGACAGGGGTACCAAGAGACCCAGTACTTC.

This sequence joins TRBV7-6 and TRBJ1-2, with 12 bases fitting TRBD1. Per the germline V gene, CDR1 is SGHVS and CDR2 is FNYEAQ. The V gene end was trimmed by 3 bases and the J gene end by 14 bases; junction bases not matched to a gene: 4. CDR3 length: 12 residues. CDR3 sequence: CASSLGQGAATF. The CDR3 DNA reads TGTGCCAGCAGCTTGGGACAGGGGGCGGCAACCTTC.

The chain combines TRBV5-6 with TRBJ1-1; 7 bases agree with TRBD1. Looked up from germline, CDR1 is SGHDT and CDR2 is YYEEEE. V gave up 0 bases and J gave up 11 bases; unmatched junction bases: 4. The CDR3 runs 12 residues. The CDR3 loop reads CASSLGDSDAFF. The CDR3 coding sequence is TGTGCCAGCAGCTTGGGGGACAGTGACGCTTTCTTT.

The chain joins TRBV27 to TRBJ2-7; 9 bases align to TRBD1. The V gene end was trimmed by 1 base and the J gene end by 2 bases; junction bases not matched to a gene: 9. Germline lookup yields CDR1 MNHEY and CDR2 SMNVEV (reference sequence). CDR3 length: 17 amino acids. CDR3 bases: TGTGCCAGCAGTTTATGGTCCCCGGGACAGGGAACCTACGAGCAGTACTTC. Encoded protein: CASSLWSPGQGTYEQYF.

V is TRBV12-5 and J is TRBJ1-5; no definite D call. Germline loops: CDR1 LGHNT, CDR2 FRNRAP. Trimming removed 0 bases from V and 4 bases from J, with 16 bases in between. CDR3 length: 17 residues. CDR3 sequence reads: CASGLVLPGSRNQPQHF. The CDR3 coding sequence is TGTGCTAGTGGTTTGGTACTTCCCGGGTCGCGAAATCAGCCCCAGCATTTT.

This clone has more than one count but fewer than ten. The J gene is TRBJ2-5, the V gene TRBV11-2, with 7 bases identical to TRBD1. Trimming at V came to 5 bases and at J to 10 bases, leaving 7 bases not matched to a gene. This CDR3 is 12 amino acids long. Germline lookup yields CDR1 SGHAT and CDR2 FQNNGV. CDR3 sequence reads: CASSSNRGLQYF. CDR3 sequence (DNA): TGTGCCAGCAGCAGTAACAGGGGCCTCCAGTACTTC. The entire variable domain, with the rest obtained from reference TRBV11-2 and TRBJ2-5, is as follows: EAGVAQSPRYKIIEKRQSVAFWCNPISGHATLYWYQQILGQGPKLLIQFQNNGVVDDSQLPKDRFSAERLKGVDSTLKIQPAKLEDSAVYLCASSSNRGLQYFGPGTRLLVL.

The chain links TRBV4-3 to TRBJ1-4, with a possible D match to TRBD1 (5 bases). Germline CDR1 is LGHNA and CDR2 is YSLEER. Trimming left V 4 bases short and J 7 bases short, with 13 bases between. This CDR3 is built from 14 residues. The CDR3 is CASSLGGKTEKLFF. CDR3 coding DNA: TGCGCCAGCAGCCTCGGGGGGAAAACTGAAAAACTGTTTTTT.

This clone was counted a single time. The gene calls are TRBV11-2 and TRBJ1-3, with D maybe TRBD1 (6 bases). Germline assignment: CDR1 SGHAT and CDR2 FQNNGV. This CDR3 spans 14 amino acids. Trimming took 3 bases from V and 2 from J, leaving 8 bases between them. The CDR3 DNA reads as TGTGCCAGCAGCTTGGGGACACCTGGAAACACCATATATTTT. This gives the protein CASSLGTPGNTIYF.

Here the CDR3 reads CATFILSSLRGVSHNTEAFF. The CDR3 bases are TGCGCCACATTCATATTAAGCTCCCTGAGGGGGGTATCGCATAACACTGAAGCTTTCTTT. This chain joins TRBV10-1 and TRBJ1-1, with TRBD1 as a possible D gene (6 bases). The V gene's germline CDR1 is WNHNN and CDR2 SYGVQD (reference sequence). The length of the CDR3 is 20 residues. Between the trimmed V and J ends, which lost 10 bases and 2 bases, there was a span of 35 bases.

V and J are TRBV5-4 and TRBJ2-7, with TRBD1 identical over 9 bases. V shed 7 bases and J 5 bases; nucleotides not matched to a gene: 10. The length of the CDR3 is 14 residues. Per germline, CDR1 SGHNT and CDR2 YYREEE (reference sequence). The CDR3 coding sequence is TGTGCCAGCCGTCGAACAGGGGGCAACCACGAGCAGTACTTC. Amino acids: CASRRTGGNHEQYF.

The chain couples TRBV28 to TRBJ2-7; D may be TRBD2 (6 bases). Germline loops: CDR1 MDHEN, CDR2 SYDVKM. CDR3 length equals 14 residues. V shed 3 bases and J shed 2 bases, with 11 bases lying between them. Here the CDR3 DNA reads TGTGCCAGCAGTTTCGTAGCGGACACCTACGAGCAGTACTTC. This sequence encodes CASSFVADTYEQYF.

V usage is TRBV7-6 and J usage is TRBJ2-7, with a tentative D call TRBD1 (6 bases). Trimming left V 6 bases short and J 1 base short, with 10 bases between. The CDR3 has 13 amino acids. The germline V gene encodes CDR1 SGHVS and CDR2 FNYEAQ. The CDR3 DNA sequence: TGTGCCAGCAGTCAGGGGTGGTCCTACGAGCAGTACTTC. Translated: CASSQGWSYEQYF.

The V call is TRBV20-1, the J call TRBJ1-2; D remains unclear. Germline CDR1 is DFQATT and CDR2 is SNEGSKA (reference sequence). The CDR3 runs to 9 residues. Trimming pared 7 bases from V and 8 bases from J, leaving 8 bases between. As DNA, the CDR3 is TGCAGTGTTCGGGAGGGCTACACCTTC. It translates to CSVREGYTF.

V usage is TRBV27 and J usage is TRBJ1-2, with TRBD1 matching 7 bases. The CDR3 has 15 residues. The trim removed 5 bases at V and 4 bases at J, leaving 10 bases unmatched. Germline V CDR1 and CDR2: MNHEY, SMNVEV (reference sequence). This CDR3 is CASSPGQALTYGYTF. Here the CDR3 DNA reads TGTGCCAGCAGTCCAGGACAGGCTCTAACCTATGGCTACACCTTC.

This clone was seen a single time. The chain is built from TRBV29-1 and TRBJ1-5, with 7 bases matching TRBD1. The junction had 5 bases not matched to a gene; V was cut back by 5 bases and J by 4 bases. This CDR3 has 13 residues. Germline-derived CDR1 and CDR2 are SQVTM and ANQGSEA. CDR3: CSVTDRVNQPQHF. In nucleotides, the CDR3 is TGCAGCGTTACAGACAGGGTTAATCAGCCCCAGCATTTT.

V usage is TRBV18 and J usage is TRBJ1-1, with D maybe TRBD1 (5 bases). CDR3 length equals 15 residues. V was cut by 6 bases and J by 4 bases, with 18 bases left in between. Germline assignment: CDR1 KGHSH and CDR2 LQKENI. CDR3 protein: CASSRFDGGGTEAFF. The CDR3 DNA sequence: TGTGCCAGCTCGCGCTTCGATGGGGGAGGCACTGAAGCTTTCTTT.

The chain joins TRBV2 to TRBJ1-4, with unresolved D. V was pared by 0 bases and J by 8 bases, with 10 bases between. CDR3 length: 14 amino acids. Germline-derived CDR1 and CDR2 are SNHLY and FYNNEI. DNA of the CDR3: TGTGCCAGCAGTGAAGCGCCCCGAGGGGAAAAACTGTTTTTT. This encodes CASSEAPRGEKLFF.

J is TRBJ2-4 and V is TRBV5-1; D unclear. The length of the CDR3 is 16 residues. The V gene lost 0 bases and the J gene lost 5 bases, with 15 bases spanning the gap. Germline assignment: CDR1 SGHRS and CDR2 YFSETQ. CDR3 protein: CASSLEPLQGENIQYF. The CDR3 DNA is TGCGCCAGCAGCTTGGAGCCCCTACAAGGAGAAAACATTCAGTACTTC.

The chain's CDR3 is CATTLAGGPTDTQYF. Written as DNA, the CDR3 is TGTGCCACGACGCTAGCGGGAGGGCCAACAGATACGCAGTATTTT. The rearrangement joins TRBV7-2 to TRBJ2-3, with 12 bases lining up with TRBD2. The V gene's germline CDR1 is SGHTA and CDR2 FQGNSA. This CDR3 is built from 15 residues. V trimming: 10 bases; J trimming: 3 bases; junction bases outside the gene matches: 8.

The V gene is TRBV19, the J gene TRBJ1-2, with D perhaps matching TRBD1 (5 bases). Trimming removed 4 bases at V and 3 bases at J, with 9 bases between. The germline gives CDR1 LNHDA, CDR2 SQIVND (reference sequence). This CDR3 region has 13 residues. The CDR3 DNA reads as TGTGCCAGTAGTACTGACAGCCACTATGGCTACACCTTC. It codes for CASSTDSHYGYTF.

The CDR3 region has the DNA TGTGCCTGGAGCGTCAGGAGCCAGGGAGTCGGCTACACCTTC. Encoded protein: CAWSVRSQGVGYTF. V usage is TRBV30 and J usage is TRBJ1-2; tentatively, D is TRBD1 (5 bases). Per germline, CDR1 GTSNPN and CDR2 SVGIG (reference sequence). This CDR3 region has 14 residues. Trimming left V 3 bases short and J 8 bases short, with 19 bases between. Full variable domain (rest looked up from reference TRBV30 and TRBJ1-2): SQTIHQWPATLVQPVGSPLSLECTVEGTSNPNLYWYRQAAGRGLQLLFYSVGIGQISSEVPQNLSASRPQDRQFILSSKKLLLSDSGFYLCAWSVRSQGVGYTFGSGTRLTVV.

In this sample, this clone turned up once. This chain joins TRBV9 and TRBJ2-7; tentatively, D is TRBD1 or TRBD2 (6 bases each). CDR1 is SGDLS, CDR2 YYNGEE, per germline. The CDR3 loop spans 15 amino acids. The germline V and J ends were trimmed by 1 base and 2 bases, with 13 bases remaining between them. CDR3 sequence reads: CASSVRGDGTYEQYF. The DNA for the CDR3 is TGTGCCAGCAGCGTAAGGGGGGACGGAACCTACGAGCAGTACTTC. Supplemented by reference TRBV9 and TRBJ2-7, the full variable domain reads DSGVTQTPKHLITATGQRVTLRCSPRSGDLSVYWYQQSLDQGLQFLIQYYNGEERAKGNILERFSAQQFPDLHSELNLSSLELGDSALYFCASSVRGDGTYEQYFGPGTRLTVT.

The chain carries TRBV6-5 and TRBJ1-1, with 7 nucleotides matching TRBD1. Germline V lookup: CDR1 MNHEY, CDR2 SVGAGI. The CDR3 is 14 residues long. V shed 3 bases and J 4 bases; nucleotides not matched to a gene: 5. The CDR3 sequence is CASSYQGGTTEAFF. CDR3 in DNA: TGTGCCAGCAGTTATCAGGGGGGGACCACTGAAGCTTTCTTT.

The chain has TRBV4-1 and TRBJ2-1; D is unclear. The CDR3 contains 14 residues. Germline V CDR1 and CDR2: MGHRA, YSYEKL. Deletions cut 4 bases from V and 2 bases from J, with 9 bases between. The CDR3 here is CASSLPLAYNEQFF. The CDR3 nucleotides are TGCGCCAGCAGCCTTCCTCTAGCCTACAATGAGCAGTTCTTC.

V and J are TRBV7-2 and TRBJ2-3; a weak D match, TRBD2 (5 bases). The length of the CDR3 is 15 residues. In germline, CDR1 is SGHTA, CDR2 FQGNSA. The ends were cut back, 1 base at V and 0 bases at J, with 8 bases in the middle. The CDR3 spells CASSLERESTDTQYF. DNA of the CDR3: TGTGCCAGCAGCTTAGAACGGGAAAGCACAGATACGCAGTATTTT.

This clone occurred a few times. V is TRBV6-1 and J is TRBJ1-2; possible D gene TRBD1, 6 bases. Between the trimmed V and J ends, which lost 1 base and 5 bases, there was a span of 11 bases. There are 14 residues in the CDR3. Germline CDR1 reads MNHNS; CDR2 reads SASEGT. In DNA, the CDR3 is TGTGCCAGCAGTGAAGTCGGGACAAGGTATGGCTACACCTTC. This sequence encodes CASSEVGTRYGYTF.

CDR3 nucleotide sequence: TGTGCCAGCAGTCCCAACACGATGGGGGGGCCGGGTGGCTACACCTTC. Amino acids: CASSPNTMGGPGGYTF. V usage is TRBV27 and J usage is TRBJ1-2; tentative D call: TRBD1 (6 bases). Trimming took off 5 bases at V and 7 bases at J, with 23 bases between the two ends. CDR1 and CDR2 from the germline V gene are MNHEY and SMNVEV (reference sequence). The CDR3 has 16 residues.

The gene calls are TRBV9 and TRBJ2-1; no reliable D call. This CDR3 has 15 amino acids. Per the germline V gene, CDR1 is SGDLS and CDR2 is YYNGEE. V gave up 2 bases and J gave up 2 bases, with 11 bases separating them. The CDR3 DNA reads TGTGCCAGCAGCGTTGATGTCCACCCCTACAATGAGCAGTTCTTC. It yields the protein CASSVDVHPYNEQFF.